Listed below are T cell receptor beta chains from one sample, sequenced in a study of blood T cell repertoires in COVID-19. The method was immunoSEQ multiplex PCR; TCRdb's version includes in-frame clones alone and lacks a portion of them. The sample consists of approximately 160,000 clones, around nine tenths of them appearing once. Source material: peripheral blood. Receptor source: a man aged 60 to 69 with COVID-19, enrolled during active disease. Each CDR3 is given with its conserved first and last residue. The D gene is left open where the match is weak. Some rows have no size entry. The others give once, few or many, or a class for an expanded clone.

v_gene	d_gene	j_gene	abundance	CDR3aa	CDR3nt
TRBV27	TRBD1	TRBJ2-2	once	CASSSTQGITTGELFF	TGTGCCAGCAGTTCTACACAGGGGATCACCACCGGGGAGCTGTTTTTT
TRBV6-5	.	TRBJ2-7	.	CASTHAYEQYF	TGTGCCAGCACCCATGCCTACGAGCAGTACTTC
TRBV3-1/TRBV3-2	TRBD1	TRBJ1-5	.	CASSRSDRGVGQPQHF	TGTGCCAGCAGCCGATCCGACAGGGGGGTAGGGCAGCCCCAGCATTTT
TRBV7-2	.	TRBJ1-5	once	CASSPPGVVNQPQHF	TGTGCCAGCAGCCCCCCAGGGGTTGTCAATCAGCCCCAGCATTTT
TRBV9	.	TRBJ1-6	.	CASSGTGSPLHF	TGTGCCAGCAGCGGAACGGGGTCACCCCTCCACTTT
TRBV29-1	TRBD1	TRBJ2-7	.	CSAETGNSYEQYF	TGCAGCGCCGAGACAGGGAACTCCTACGAGCAGTACTTC
TRBV3-1/TRBV3-2	.	TRBJ2-1	.	CASSHTVIYEQFF	TGTGCCAGCAGCCACACAGTCATCTATGAGCAGTTCTTC
TRBV6-5	TRBD1	TRBJ1-1	.	CASSTPTGGRAFF	TGTGCCAGCAGTACCCCGACAGGGGGGCGAGCTTTCTTT
TRBV28	TRBD1	TRBJ1-4	.	CASSSSGTGNEKLFF	TGTGCCAGCAGTTCATCCGGGACAGGAAATGAAAAACTGTTTTTT
TRBV6-2/TRBV6-3	.	TRBJ2-3	.	CASSYSRGTDTQYF	TGTGCCAGCAGTTACTCCAGGGGCACAGATACGCAGTATTTT
TRBV7-9	TRBD1	TRBJ1-4	.	CASSRPTGVNEKLFF	TGTGCCAGCAGCCGCCCGACAGGGGTAAACGAAAAACTGTTTTTT
TRBV3-1/TRBV3-2	.	TRBJ1-2	.	CASSVTNYGYTF	TGTGCCAGCAGCGTAACTAACTATGGCTACACCTTC
TRBV7-2	.	TRBJ1-3	.	CASSYPGRGIGNTIYF	TGTGCCAGCAGCTATCCCGGCAGAGGGATTGGAAACACCATATATTTT
TRBV12-2	.	TRBJ2-3	.	CASRLEGPRGLAGVSTDTQYF	TGTGCAAGTCGCTTAGAAGGTCCTCGGGGACTAGCGGGAGTAAGCACAGATACGCAGTATTTT
TRBV14	TRBD2	TRBJ2-7	.	CASSIISGKDEQYF	TGTGCCAGCAGTATAATTAGCGGGAAGGACGAGCAGTACTTC
TRBV19	TRBD1	TRBJ1-4	few	CASSRYTGGLNEKLFF	TGTGCCAGTAGTCGGTACACAGGGGGCTTAAATGAAAAACTGTTTTTT
TRBV18	TRBD1	TRBJ1-2	.	CASSPPVGWFRGQGGYTF	TGTGCCAGCTCACCACCCGTGGGGTGGTTCAGGGGGCAAGGTGGCTACACCTTC
TRBV24-1	.	TRBJ2-7	.	CATSDVRGGAAEQYF	TGTGCCACCAGTGACGTTAGGGGCGGGGCAGCCGAGCAGTACTTC
TRBV7-9	.	TRBJ1-6	.	CASSPRALGGSSPLHF	TGTGCCAGCAGCCCTCGCGCCTTGGGGGGGAGTTCACCCCTCCACTTT
TRBV12-3/TRBV12-4	.	TRBJ2-1	.	CASRSKEFNEQFF	TGTGCCAGCAGGTCCAAGGAGTTCAATGAGCAGTTCTTC
TRBV6-5	.	TRBJ1-2	.	CASRFAGYTF	TGTGCCAGCAGATTCGCGGGCTACACCTTC
TRBV10-2	.	TRBJ1-5	.	CASSMTGRYSNQPQHF	TGCGCCAGCAGTATGACAGGCCGCTATAGCAATCAGCCCCAGCATTTT
TRBV2	TRBD2	TRBJ2-7	.	CASSEGVSSGSYEQYF	TGTGCCAGCAGTGAAGGAGTGTCTAGCGGGAGTTACGAGCAGTACTTC
TRBV3-1/TRBV3-2	TRBD1	TRBJ2-2	few	CASSPGDRDTGELFF	TGTGCCAGCAGCCCGGGGGACAGGGACACCGGGGAGCTGTTTTTT
TRBV25-1	.	TRBJ1-2	.	CASRESTGSLSGYTF	TGTGCCAGCAGGGAATCCACAGGGTCCTTGAGTGGCTACACCTTC
TRBV14	.	TRBJ1-1	.	CASSPLPGRTEAFF	TGTGCCAGCAGCCCCCTTCCGGGGAGGACTGAAGCTTTCTTT